These T cell receptor beta chains were read from a single sample in a study of blood T cell repertoires in COVID-19. The method was immunoSEQ multiplex PCR; TCRdb's version includes in-frame clones alone and lacks a portion of them. The data hold 35,000 to 45,000 clones, with just over 85% observed a single time. Sequenced sample: peripheral blood. The receptors come from a man in his forties or fifties with active COVID-19. CDR3s include the opening cysteine and the closing phenylalanine or tryptophan. Expanded clones get a size class; other rows say once, few or many, or leave the size out.

cdr3_aa v_call clone_size j_call
CASSIGRTLGTDTQYF TRBV19 few TRBJ2-3
CASRTGNTEAFF TRBV27 . TRBJ1-1
CASSEIGNQPQHF TRBV2 . TRBJ1-5
CASSRLAGVTNNEQFF TRBV4-2 . TRBJ2-1
CASSPGDRLEAFF TRBV18 . TRBJ1-1
CASSLTFASGRYNEQFF TRBV4-1 . TRBJ2-1
CASSEGLAGGTYNEQFF TRBV6-1 few TRBJ2-1
CASSGRFWAGETDTQYF TRBV28 . TRBJ2-3
CASALLGGGSYEQYF TRBV7-6 . TRBJ2-7
CASSNQGASYNEQFF TRBV5-5 . TRBJ2-1
CASRGGGARNTIYF TRBV27 . TRBJ1-3
CSAGGQVYEQYF TRBV29-1 . TRBJ2-7
CASSSRLAGGVVTQYF TRBV27 . TRBJ2-3
CASSVGTRDSPLHF TRBV9 few TRBJ1-6
CASSPGEGEAFF TRBV18 few TRBJ1-1
CVRSLDPPGRARDTQYF TRBV7-5 once TRBJ2-3
CASSEAQGPGEKLFF TRBV14 medium-sized TRBJ1-4
CASSQGSGTGGSTYGYTF TRBV4-1 . TRBJ1-2
CAWRPPLVQSTDTQYF TRBV30 once TRBJ2-3
CASRLTPSSGANVLTF TRBV5-1 . TRBJ2-6
CASSLRDRDTQYF TRBV6-5 . TRBJ2-3
CSVDPTGGTGNTIYF TRBV29-1 . TRBJ1-3
CASSQTSGSLRGTQYF TRBV5-4 . TRBJ2-3